This T cell receptor (beta chain) was identified during a study of shared clonotypes between healthy human individuals. Assay used: immunoSEQ multiplex PCR; TCRdb lists only in-frame clones, some missing. The table lists hundreds of thousands of clones, less than 96% of them singletons, with about 0.057% in the top ten. The CDR3 covers 13 residues. Trimming shortened V by 2 bases and J by 4 bases, and 8 bases separated the two germline ends. Germline V gives CDR1 WSHSY, CDR2 SAAADI. The sample taken for sequencing was naive CD4+ T cells sorted from blood. Subset specified: CD45RA+ positively selected. The TCR comes from a woman aged 25 to 45 in good health. This chain uses TRBV10-2 with TRBJ2-5, with D unresolved. As DNA, the CDR3 is TGCGCCAGCAGTGAGGGGGTTAGAGAGACCCAGTACTTC. The encoded protein is CASSEGVRETQYF.